A selection of T cell receptor beta chains follows, all from one sample in a study of cytomegalovirus exposure and HLA in healthy donors. Repertoires were generated with immunoSEQ multiplex PCR, while TCRdb's copy carries only in-frame clones and drops some. Of fewer than 150,000 clones listed, 70% to 80% are singletons. The sequenced sample was PBMCs. These receptors originate from a man aged 25-40 years in good health and CMV-seronegative. Both conserved end residues are part of each CDR3. The order of the fields is V gene, J gene, D gene, clone size, CDR3 protein, CDR3 DNA. D genes are given only for firm matches. Clone size is not always given. Where it is, it says once, few, many or a class for expanded clones.

TRBV9	TRBJ2-5	-	once	CASSVGTGPQETQYF	TGTGCCAGCAGCGTAGGAACAGGACCGCAAGAGACCCAGTACTTC
TRBV27	TRBJ1-1	-	-	CASRFTIRQTAFF	TGTGCCAGCAGGTTTACGATCCGACAAACAGCTTTCTTT
TRBV29-1	TRBJ2-5	TRBD2	-	CSVEVLAGVETQYF	TGCAGCGTTGAAGTACTAGCGGGAGTCGAGACCCAGTACTTC
TRBV4-1	TRBJ2-7	TRBD2	once	CASSQETSDNYEQYF	TGCGCCAGCAGCCAAGAGACTAGCGACAACTACGAGCAGTACTTC
TRBV28	TRBJ2-7	-	-	CASSLKPGGVGYEQYF	TGTGCCAGCAGTTTAAAGCCTGGCGGGGTCGGCTACGAGCAGTACTTC
TRBV19	TRBJ2-7	-	-	CASSQQGWTSYEQYF	TGTGCCAGTAGTCAACAGGGTTGGACCTCCTACGAGCAGTACTTC
TRBV5-1	TRBJ1-3	-	-	CASSADSWNTIYF	TGCGCCAGCAGCGCGGACTCTTGGAACACCATATATTTT
TRBV28	TRBJ2-7	TRBD2	-	CASSLLAGSSYEQYF	TGTGCCAGCAGTTTATTAGCGGGAAGCTCCTACGAGCAGTACTTC
TRBV2	TRBJ1-2	TRBD1	once	CASNEGAKGYTF	TGTGCCAGCAATGAGGGGGCTAAAGGCTACACCTTC
TRBV7-8	TRBJ2-1	TRBD1	-	CASSSRAAGTGVYNEQFF	TGTGCCAGCAGCTCCCGAGCAGCTGGGACAGGGGTCTACAATGAGCAGTTCTTC
TRBV28	TRBJ2-2	-	-	CASRSNTGELFF	TGTGCCAGCAGGTCTAACACCGGGGAGCTGTTTTTT
TRBV5-1	TRBJ2-2	TRBD2	-	CASTTGTSGRGELFF	TGCGCCAGCACAACCGGGACTAGCGGGAGAGGGGAGCTGTTTTTT
TRBV6-5	TRBJ2-7	TRBD2	-	CASRTSGSSYEQYF	TGTGCCAGCAGGACTAGCGGGAGCTCCTACGAGCAGTACTTC
TRBV27	TRBJ2-5	-	-	CASSLSRRGFGETQYF	TGTGCCAGCAGTTTAAGTCGGCGGGGCTTTGGAGAGACCCAGTACTTC
TRBV13	TRBJ2-3	TRBD1	-	CASSLNRGRTDTQYF	TGTGCCAGCAGCTTAAACAGGGGGCGTACAGATACGCAGTATTTT
TRBV30	TRBJ1-5	TRBD1	-	CAWSRQGRQPQHF	TGTGCCTGGAGTCGACAGGGTCGGCAGCCCCAGCATTTT